This T cell receptor (beta chain) was sequenced during a study of blood T cell repertoires in COVID-19. At the level of the study: T cells, B-cell-depleted T cells, or PBMCs provided the cDNA or gDNA that served as material.

The data were produced by immunoSEQ multiplex PCR, yet TCRdb's version contains in-frame clones alone and is incomplete. The table lists 140,000 to 150,000 clones, 88% of them singletons. Trimming removed 4 bases at V and 4 bases at J, with 18 bases between. This CDR3 contains 16 residues. Germline values: CDR1 SGHDT, CDR2 YYEEEE. This TCR derives from a human donor in a cohort sampled during active COVID-19. The J gene is TRBJ2-1, the V gene TRBV5-6, with a possible D match to TRBD1 (6 bases). Sequencing was done on a sample of peripheral blood. CDR3 loop: CASSRPGQTSYNEQFF. The CDR3 DNA follows: TGTGCCAGCAGCAGGCCGGGACAAACGAGTTACAATGAGCAGTTCTTC.